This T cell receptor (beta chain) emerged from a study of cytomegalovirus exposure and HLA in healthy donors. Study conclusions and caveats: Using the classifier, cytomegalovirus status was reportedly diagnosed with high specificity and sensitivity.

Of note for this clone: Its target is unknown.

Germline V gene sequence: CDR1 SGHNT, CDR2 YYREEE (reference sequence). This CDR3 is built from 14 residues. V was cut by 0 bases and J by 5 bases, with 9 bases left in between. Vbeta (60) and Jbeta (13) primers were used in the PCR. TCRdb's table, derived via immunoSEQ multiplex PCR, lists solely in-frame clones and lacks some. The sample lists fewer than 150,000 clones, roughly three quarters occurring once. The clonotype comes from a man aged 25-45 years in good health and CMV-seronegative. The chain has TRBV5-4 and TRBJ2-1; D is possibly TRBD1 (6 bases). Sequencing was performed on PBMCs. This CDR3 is CASSLDRVNNEQFF. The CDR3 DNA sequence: TGTGCCAGCAGCTTGGACAGGGTCAACAATGAGCAGTTCTTC.